Below, 4 T cell receptor beta chains from the same sample are listed, as sequenced in a study of cytomegalovirus exposure and HLA in healthy donors. Assay: immunoSEQ multiplex PCR; the TCRdb copy retains only in-frame clones and omits some. Of approximately 180,000 clones detected, around nine tenths appear once; the ten largest clones hold more than 1.2%. The source material was PBMCs. These TCRs come from a woman in her thirties in good health and CMV-seronegative.

This clone has only one observation. CDR3 amino acids: CASSVTGSETQYF. DNA for the CDR3: TGTGCCAGCAGTGTTACAGGGTCAGAGACCCAGTACTTC. The chain combines TRBV25-1 with TRBJ2-5; perhaps TRBD1 as D (6 bases). The germline gives CDR1 MGHDK, CDR2 SYGVNS. V was pared by 4 bases and J by 4 bases, with 10 bases between. This CDR3 spans 13 amino acids.

This clone showed up just once. The chain combines TRBV6-6 with TRBJ2-7; perhaps TRBD1 as D (5 bases). Per the germline V gene, CDR1 is MNHNY and CDR2 is SVGAGI (reference sequence). CDR3 length: 15 residues. The germline V and J ends were trimmed by 4 bases and 1 base, with 14 bases remaining between them. For the CDR3, the DNA is TGTGCCAGCAGTTCCCTTAGGGCAGGGTCCTACGAGCAGTACTTC. Translated: CASSSLRAGSYEQYF.

The CDR3 DNA reads as TGCGCCAGCAGAGCGAGGTACCAAGAGACCCAGTACTTC. Amino acids: CASRARYQETQYF. The rearrangement joins TRBV10-2 to TRBJ2-5; no firm D call. From germline, CDR1 is WSHSY and CDR2 SAAADI. The CDR3 loop spans 13 amino acids. Trimming took 6 bases from V and 0 from J, leaving 8 bases between them.

The genes are TRBV4-1 and TRBJ1-3, with D possibly being TRBD1 (6 bases). V shed 2 bases and J shed 8 bases, with 13 bases lying between them. The germline V gene encodes CDR1 MGHRA and CDR2 YSYEKL. The CDR3 loop spans 14 amino acids. CDR3 nucleotides: TGCGCCAGCAGCCAACCCCAGGGGTTCCACACCATATATTTT. Its protein product is CASSQPQGFHTIYF.